This TCR beta chain was identified during a study of T cells in Graves' hyperthyroidism and ophthalmopathy. Findings and limits, study-wide: Ophthalmopathy cases were set apart from stable hyperthyroidism by a 13 V-J model. Blood also showed most of the thyroid clonotypes that were expanded above 0.001. The model identified upcoming ophthalmopathy a median approximately six months ahead of onset.

There were TCR beta CDR3 regions amplified from RNA transcripts. HTBI primers drove first-round RT-PCR of the TCR CDR3. TCRdb re-derived calls from the multiplex PCR reads in MiXCR, one entry per CDR3 protein. The table lists hundreds of thousands of distinct CDR3 sequences, 30% to 40% of them singletons. The germline V and J ends were trimmed by 1 base and 3 bases, with 15 bases remaining between them. CDR1 and CDR2 (germline): LGHNA, YSLEER. The CDR3 loop spans 17 amino acids. A note on this clonotype: Its antigen is unknown.

Fresh peripheral blood, 7.5 to 10 ml, yielded the PBMCs. V is TRBV4-3 and J is TRBJ1-4; the D is unclear. The sequencing sample was made of blood. The origin of this receptor is a woman between 35 and 50 years old with Graves' hyperthyroidism. The CDR3 reads CASSQGRTIRANEKLFF. The CDR3 nucleotides are TGCGCCAGCAGCCAAGGAAGGACCATCCGCGCTAATGAAAAACTGTTTTTT.